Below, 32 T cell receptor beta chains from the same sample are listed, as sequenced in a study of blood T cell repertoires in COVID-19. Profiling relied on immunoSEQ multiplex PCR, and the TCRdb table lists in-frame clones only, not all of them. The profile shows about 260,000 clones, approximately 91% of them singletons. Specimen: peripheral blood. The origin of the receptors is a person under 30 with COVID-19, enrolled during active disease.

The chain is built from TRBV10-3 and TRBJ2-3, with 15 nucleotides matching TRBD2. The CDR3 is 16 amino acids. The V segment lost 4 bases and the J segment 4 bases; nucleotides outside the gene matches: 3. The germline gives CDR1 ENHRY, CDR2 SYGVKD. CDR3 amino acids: CAISGTSGRAADTQYF. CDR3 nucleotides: TGTGCCATCAGTGGGACTAGCGGGAGGGCCGCAGATACGCAGTATTTT.

The CDR3 protein is CASRGQGSTDTQYF. CDR3 bases: TGTGCCAGCAGGGGACAGGGGAGCACAGATACGCAGTATTTT. The chain uses TRBV28 and TRBJ2-3, with 10 nucleotides matching TRBD1. V was pared by 6 bases and J by 0 bases, with 0 bases of the junction left unmatched. The CDR3 has 14 amino acids. Per germline, CDR1 MDHEN and CDR2 SYDVKM.

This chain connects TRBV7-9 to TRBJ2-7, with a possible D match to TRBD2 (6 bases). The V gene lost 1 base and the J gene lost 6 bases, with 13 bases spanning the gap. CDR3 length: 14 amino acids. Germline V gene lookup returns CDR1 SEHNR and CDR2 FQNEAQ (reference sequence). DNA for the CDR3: TGTGCCAGCAGCTTAGGGGGGGATCTACGCGAGCAGTACTTC. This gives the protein CASSLGGDLREQYF.

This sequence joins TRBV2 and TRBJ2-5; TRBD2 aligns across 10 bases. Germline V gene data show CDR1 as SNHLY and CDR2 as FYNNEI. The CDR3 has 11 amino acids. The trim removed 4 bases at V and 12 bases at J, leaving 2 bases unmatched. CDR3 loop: CASSGSGREYF. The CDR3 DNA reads TGTGCCAGCAGTGGGAGCGGGAGGGAGTACTTC.

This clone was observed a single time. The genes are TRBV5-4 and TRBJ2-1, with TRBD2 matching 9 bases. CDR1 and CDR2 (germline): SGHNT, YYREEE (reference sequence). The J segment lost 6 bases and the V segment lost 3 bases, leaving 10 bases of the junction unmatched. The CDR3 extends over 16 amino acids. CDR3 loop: CASSWSLGTSSNEQFF. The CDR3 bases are TGTGCCAGCAGCTGGAGCCTGGGGACTAGCTCCAATGAGCAGTTCTTC.

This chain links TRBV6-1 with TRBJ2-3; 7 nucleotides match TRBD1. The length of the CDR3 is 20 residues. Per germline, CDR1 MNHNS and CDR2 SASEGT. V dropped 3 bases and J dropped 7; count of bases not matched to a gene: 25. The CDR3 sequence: CASSEPHHLARDSLTNTQYF. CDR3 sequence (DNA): TGTGCCAGCAGTGAGCCGCACCACCTGGCACGGGACAGCCTCACCAATACGCAGTATTTT.

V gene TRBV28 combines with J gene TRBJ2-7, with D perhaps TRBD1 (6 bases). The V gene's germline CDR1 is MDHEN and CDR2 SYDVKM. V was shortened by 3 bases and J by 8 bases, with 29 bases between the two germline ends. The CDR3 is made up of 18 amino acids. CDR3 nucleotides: TGTGCCAGCAGTTTTTATGAATCACAGGGTGGGGAAGGGAGTAAGCAGTACTTC. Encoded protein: CASSFYESQGGEGSKQYF.

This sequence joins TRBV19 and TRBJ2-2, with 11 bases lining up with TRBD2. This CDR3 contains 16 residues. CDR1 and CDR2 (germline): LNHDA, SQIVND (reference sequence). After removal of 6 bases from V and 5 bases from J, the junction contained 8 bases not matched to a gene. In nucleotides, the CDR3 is TGTGCCAGTAGCCGACTAGCGGGGACTCCAACCGGGGAGCTGTTTTTT. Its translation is CASSRLAGTPTGELFF.

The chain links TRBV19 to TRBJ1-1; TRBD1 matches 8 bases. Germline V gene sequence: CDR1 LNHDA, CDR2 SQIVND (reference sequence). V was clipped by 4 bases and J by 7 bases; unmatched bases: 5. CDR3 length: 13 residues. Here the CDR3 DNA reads TGTGCCAGTAGTAGGAGCGGACAGGGTGAAGCTTTCTTT. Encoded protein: CASSRSGQGEAFF.

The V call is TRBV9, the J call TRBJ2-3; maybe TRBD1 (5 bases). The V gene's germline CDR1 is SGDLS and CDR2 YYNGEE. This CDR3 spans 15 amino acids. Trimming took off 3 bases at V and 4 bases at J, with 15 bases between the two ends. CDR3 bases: TGTGCCAGCAGCGCCGGGCAGGGTAGAGCAGATACGCAGTATTTT. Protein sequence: CASSAGQGRADTQYF.

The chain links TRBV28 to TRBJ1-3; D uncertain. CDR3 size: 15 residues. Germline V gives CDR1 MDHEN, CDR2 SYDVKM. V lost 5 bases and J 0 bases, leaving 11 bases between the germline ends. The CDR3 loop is CASSPPPGSGNTIYF. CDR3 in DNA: TGTGCCAGCAGTCCCCCCCCCGGCTCTGGAAACACCATATATTTT. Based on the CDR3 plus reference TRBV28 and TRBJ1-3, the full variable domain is DVKVTQSSRYLVKRTGEKVFLECVQDMDHENMFWYRQDPGLGLRLIYFSYDVKMKEKGDIPEGYSVSREKKERFSLILESASTNQTSMYLCASSPPPGSGNTIYFGEGSWLTVV.

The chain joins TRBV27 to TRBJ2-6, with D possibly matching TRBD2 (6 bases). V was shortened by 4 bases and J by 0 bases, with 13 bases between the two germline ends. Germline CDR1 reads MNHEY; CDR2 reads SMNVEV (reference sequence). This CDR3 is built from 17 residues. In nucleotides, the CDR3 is TGTGCCAGCAGTTCGGGGACTTTGAGCTCTGGGGCCAACGTCCTGACTTTC. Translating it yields CASSSGTLSSGANVLTF.

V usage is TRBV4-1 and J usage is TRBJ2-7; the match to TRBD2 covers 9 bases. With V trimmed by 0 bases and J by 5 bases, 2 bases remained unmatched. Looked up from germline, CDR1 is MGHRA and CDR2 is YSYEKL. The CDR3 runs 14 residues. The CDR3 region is CASSQDWTSDEQYF. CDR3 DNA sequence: TGCGCCAGCAGCCAAGATTGGACTAGCGACGAGCAGTACTTC.

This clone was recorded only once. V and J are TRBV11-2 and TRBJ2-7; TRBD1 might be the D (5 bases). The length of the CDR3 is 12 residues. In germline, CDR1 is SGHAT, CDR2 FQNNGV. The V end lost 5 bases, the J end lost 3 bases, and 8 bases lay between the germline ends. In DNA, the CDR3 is TGTGCCAGCAGCACCGACAGCTACGAGCAGTACTTC. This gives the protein CASSTDSYEQYF. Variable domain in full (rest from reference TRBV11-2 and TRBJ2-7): EAGVAQSPRYKIIEKRQSVAFWCNPISGHATLYWYQQILGQGPKLLIQFQNNGVVDDSQLPKDRFSAERLKGVDSTLKIQPAKLEDSAVYLCASSTDSYEQYFGPGTRLTVT.

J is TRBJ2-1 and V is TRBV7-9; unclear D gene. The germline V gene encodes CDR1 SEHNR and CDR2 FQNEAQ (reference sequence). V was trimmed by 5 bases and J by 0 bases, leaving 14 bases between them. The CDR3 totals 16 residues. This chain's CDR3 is CASSPGSESSYNEQFF. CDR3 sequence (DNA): TGTGCCAGCAGCCCTGGAAGCGAGAGCTCCTACAATGAGCAGTTCTTC.

The CDR3 coding sequence is TGTGCCACCAGTGACAAACAGGGGACAGGCTACACCTTC. Its translation: CATSDKQGTGYTF. The chain combines TRBV24-1 with TRBJ1-2, with 7 bases fitting TRBD1. Germline CDR1 is KGHDR and CDR2 is SFDVKD. The CDR3 covers 13 residues. V was clipped by 4 bases and J by 8 bases; unmatched bases: 6.

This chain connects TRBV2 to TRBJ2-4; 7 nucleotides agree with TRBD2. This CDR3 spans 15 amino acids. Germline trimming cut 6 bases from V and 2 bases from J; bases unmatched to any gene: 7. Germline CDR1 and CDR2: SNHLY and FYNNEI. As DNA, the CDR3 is TGTGCCAGCAGCGCCGGGACTACCACCAAAAACATTCAGTACTTC. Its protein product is CASSAGTTTKNIQYF. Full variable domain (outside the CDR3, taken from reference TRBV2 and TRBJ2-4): EPEVTQTPSHQVTQMGQEVILRCVPISNHLYFYWYRQILGQKVEFLVSFYNNEISEKSEIFDDQFSVERPDGSNFTLKIRSTKLEDSAMYFCASSAGTTTKNIQYFGAGTRLSVL.

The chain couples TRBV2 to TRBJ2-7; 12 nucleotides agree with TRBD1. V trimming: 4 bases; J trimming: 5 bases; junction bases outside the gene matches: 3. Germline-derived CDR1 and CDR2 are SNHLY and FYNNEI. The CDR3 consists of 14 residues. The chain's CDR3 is CASSGGQGAHEQYF. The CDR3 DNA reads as TGTGCCAGCAGTGGGGGACAGGGGGCCCACGAGCAGTACTTC.

The CDR3: CASSLSPGNTIYF. CDR3 DNA sequence: TGCGCCAGCAGCTTAAGCCCGGGAAACACCATATATTTT. V usage is TRBV5-1 and J usage is TRBJ1-3; D ambiguous. There are 13 residues in the CDR3. Trimming pared 2 bases from V and 4 bases from J, leaving 7 bases between. CDR1 and CDR2 from the germline V gene are SGHRS and YFSETQ.

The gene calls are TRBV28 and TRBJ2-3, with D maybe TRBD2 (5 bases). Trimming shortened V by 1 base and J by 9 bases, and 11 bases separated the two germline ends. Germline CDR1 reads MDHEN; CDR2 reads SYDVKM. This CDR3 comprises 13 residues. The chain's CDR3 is CASSLFRTGTQYF. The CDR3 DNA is TGTGCCAGCAGTTTATTTCGCACGGGGACGCAGTATTTT.

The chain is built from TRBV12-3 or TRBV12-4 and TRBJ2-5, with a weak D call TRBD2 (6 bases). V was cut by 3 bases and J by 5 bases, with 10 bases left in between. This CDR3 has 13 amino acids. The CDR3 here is CASSFLARETQYF. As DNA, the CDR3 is TGTGCCAGCAGTTTCCTAGCGCGGGAGACCCAGTACTTC.

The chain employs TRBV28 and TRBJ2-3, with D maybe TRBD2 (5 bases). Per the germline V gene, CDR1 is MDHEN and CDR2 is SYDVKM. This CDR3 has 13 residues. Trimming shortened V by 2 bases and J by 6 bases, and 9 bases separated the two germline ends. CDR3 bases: TGTGCCAGCAGTTTAAGATGGAGGGATACGCAGTATTTT. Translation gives CASSLRWRDTQYF.

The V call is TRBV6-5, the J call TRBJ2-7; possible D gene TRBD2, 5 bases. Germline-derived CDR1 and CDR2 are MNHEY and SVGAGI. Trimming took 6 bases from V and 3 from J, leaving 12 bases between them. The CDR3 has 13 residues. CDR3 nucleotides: TGTGCCAGCAGGGCGGACTCTCTCTACGAGCAGTACTTC. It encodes CASRADSLYEQYF.

CDR3 loop: CASSLGGRGYTF. CDR3 DNA: TGTGCCAGCAGCTTAGGGGGCAGGGGCTACACCTTC. The chain has TRBV7-9 and TRBJ1-2, with a tentative D call TRBD1 (5 bases). This CDR3 contains 12 residues. The V and J ends lost 1 base and 8 bases respectively, with 8 bases between them. Germline lookup yields CDR1 SEHNR and CDR2 FQNEAQ (reference sequence).

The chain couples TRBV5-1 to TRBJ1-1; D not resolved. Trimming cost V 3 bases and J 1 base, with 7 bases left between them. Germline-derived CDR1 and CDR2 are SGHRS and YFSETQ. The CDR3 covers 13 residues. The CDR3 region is CASSSTSNTEAFF. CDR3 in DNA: TGCGCCAGCAGCTCCACATCGAACACTGAAGCTTTCTTT.

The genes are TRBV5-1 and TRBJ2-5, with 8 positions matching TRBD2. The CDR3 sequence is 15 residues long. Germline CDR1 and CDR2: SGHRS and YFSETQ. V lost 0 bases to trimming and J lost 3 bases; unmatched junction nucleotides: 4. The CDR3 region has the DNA TGCGCCAGCAGCTTGGGAAGCGGGGGAGAAGAGACCCAGTACTTC. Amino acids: CASSLGSGGEETQYF.

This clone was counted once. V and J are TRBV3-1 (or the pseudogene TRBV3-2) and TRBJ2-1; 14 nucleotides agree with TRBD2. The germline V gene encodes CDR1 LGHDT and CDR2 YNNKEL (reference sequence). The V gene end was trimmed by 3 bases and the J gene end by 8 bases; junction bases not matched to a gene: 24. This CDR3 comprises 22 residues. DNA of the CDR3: TGTGCCAGCAGCCATCCCGAGGCTCCGGGACTAGCGGGGGACTTAAACTTCGATGAGCAGTTCTTC. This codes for CASSHPEAPGLAGDLNFDEQFF.

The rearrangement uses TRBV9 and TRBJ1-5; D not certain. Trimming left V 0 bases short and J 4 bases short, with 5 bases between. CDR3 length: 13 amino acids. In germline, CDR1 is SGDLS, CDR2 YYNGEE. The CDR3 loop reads CASSVGSNQPQHF. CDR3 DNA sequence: TGTGCCAGCAGCGTAGGGAGTAATCAGCCCCAGCATTTT.

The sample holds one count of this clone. The CDR3 DNA is TGTGCCAGCAGTTACCAGGGATCGCCACCCCTCCACTTT. Translation: CASSYQGSPPLHF. The rearrangement links TRBV6-5 to TRBJ1-6; a weak D match, TRBD1 (5 bases). Between the trimmed V and J ends, which lost 2 bases and 11 bases, there was a span of 10 bases. The V gene's germline CDR1 is MNHEY and CDR2 SVGAGI. The CDR3 totals 13 residues.

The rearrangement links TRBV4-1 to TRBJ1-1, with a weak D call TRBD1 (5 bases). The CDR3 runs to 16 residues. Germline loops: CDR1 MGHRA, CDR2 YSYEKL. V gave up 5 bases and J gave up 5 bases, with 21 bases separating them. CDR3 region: CASSSSSFRGETEAFF. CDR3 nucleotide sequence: TGCGCCAGCAGCAGCTCCTCGTTTAGGGGTGAGACTGAAGCTTTCTTT.

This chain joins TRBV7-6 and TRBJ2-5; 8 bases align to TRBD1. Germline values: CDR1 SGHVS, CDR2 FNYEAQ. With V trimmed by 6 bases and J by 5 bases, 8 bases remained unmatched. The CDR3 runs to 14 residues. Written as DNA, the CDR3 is TGTGCCAGCAGTACAGGGGGATTTAGGGAGACCCAGTACTTC. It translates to CASSTGGFRETQYF.

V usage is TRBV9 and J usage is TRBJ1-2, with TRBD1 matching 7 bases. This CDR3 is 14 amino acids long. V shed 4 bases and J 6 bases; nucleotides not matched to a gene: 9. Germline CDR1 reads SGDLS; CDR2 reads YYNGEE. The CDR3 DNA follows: TGTGCCAGCAGCAGCACCGGGACAGTACATGGCTACACCTTC. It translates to CASSSTGTVHGYTF.